Reported below is one TCR beta chain. Its antigen remains undetermined. Base qualities are not provided; no much larger clone lies one nucleotide away. Including the terminal cysteine and phenylalanine, the CDR3 comprises 14 residues. The DNA shown is the 42-base CDR3, in frame from base 1. According to the germline V gene, CDR1 reads SGHTA and CDR2 reads FQGTGA. The V and J ends are trimmed by 4 bases and 3 bases, leaving 9 bases between them. The entry originates in a study of CD4 T cells in lung cancer (dated by TCRdb to about 2019). Notes on the research overall: In the study, blood T cells from NSCLC patients were screened for responses to candidate mutation-encoded neoepitopes, and neoantigen-specific CD4+ T-cell clones and TCRs were isolated. Before blood donation, patients had received treatments including platinum chemotherapy, and some received nivolumab or pembrolizumab. Aged 60 to 69 when blood was donated, the resected patients, most of whom were former smokers, had either lung adenocarcinoma or squamous cell carcinoma. A few patients undergoing curative-intent resections for stage I-III non-small cell lung cancer provided the tumor and non-adjacent lung tissue. Deep sequencing of TCRB was used to follow the frequency of neoantigen-specific clonotypes in tumor resections, non-adjacent lung and cultured T-cell products. The paper as a whole reports these results and caveats: Some responses derived from blood might reflect in vitro priming of naive T cells or cross-reactivity instead of memory responses to the cancer.

Preparation of the library involved the immunoSEQ multiplex PCR assay. DNA was isolated with Qiagen DNeasy or QIAamp micro DNA kits and TCRB sequenced with the Adaptive Biotechnology human TCRB sequencing kit. TCRB libraries were sequenced on an Illumina MiSeq. Turning to the authors' computational methods: The kit provider's software was used to analyze TCRB sequence data, and Fisher's exact test was used to test clonotype templates for tumor enrichment. TCRdb obtained this table from immuneACCESS and retained in-frame rearrangements with V and J assigned. These tables miss some clones; where compared with another copy, unresolved V genes account for less than half of the shortfall, and the remainder is unexplained. That table is the source of V, J and clone size, and D and trimming were worked out from the DNA. The sample table shows around 4,800 clones, and around two thirds are seen once. The ten largest clones represent 16% of the sample.

Sequencing was performed on lung tumor tissue. This sequence uses TRBV7-3 and TRBJ2-2; the D segment could be TRBD1, given 6 matching bases. This clonotype was obtained from a man in his 60s with non-small cell lung cancer. The bases are TGTGCCAGCAGCTCAGGGGCGTACACCGGGGAGCTGTTTTTT. Protein translation: CASSSGAYTGELFF.